The rows below give T cell receptor beta chains drawn from one sample of a study of shared clonotypes between healthy human individuals. Sequenced by immunoSEQ multiplex PCR; TCRdb stores in-frame clones only, minus some. The sample records over 850,000 clones, around 82% being singletons. Source material: memory CD4+ T cells from PBMCs. The receptors were sampled from a man aged 18 to 29 in good health. Some clones in this sample may be carry-over from other donors' samples. The CDR3 runs from the conserved cysteine through the conserved F or W. Each record gives: V gene, J gene, clone size, D gene, CDR3 protein, CDR3 DNA. The D gene is left open where the match is weak. Size values are once, few and many counts, or a class for expanded clones, and some rows have none.

V gene: TRBV5-4; J gene: TRBJ2-2; clone size: -; D gene: -; CDR3 protein: CASSLVLVPGELFF; CDR3 DNA: TGTGCCAGCAGCTTGGTACTAGTCCCCGGGGAGCTGTTTTTT
V gene: TRBV7-2; J gene: TRBJ2-7; clone size: -; D gene: TRBD1; CDR3 protein: CASSPLPGQGAYEQYF; CDR3 DNA: TGTGCCAGCAGCCCCCTTCCGGGACAGGGGGCTTACGAGCAGTACTTC
V gene: TRBV29-1; J gene: TRBJ1-5; clone size: -; D gene: -; CDR3 protein: CSAAWGNQPQHF; CDR3 DNA: TGCAGCGCCGCCTGGGGCAATCAGCCCCAGCATTTT
V gene: TRBV6-6; J gene: TRBJ1-5; clone size: -; D gene: -; CDR3 protein: CASRDSLIQPQHF; CDR3 DNA: TGTGCCAGCAGGGACAGCTTAATTCAGCCCCAGCATTTT
V gene: TRBV9; J gene: TRBJ2-6; clone size: -; D gene: -; CDR3 protein: CASSVGQLSLSGANVLTF; CDR3 DNA: TGTGCCAGCAGCGTAGGTCAGCTTAGCCTCTCTGGGGCCAACGTCCTGACTTTC
V gene: TRBV4-1; J gene: TRBJ2-1; clone size: -; D gene: TRBD2; CDR3 protein: CASSRGSGSYNEQFF; CDR3 DNA: TGCGCCAGCAGCAGAGGCAGCGGGAGCTACAATGAGCAGTTCTTC
V gene: TRBV15; J gene: TRBJ2-3; clone size: few; D gene: TRBD1; CDR3 protein: CATSRTGGADTQYF; CDR3 DNA: TGTGCCACCAGCAGGACAGGGGGCGCAGATACGCAGTATTTT
V gene: TRBV6-1; J gene: TRBJ2-1; clone size: -; D gene: -; CDR3 protein: CASSEALPPHYNEQFF; CDR3 DNA: TGTGCCAGCAGTGAAGCGCTCCCCCCACACTACAATGAGCAGTTCTTC
V gene: TRBV5-1; J gene: TRBJ1-1; clone size: -; D gene: TRBD1; CDR3 protein: CASSLAQGANTEAFF; CDR3 DNA: TGCGCCAGCAGCTTGGCCCAGGGGGCGAACACTGAAGCTTTCTTT
V gene: TRBV10-3; J gene: TRBJ2-1; clone size: many; D gene: -; CDR3 protein: CAISEIGVYNEQFF; CDR3 DNA: TGTGCCATCAGCGAGATAGGGGTTTACAATGAGCAGTTCTTC
V gene: TRBV27; J gene: TRBJ1-1; clone size: few; D gene: -; CDR3 protein: CASSRLERNTEAFF; CDR3 DNA: TGTGCCAGCAGTCGACTAGAACGGAACACTGAAGCTTTCTTT
V gene: TRBV7-2; J gene: TRBJ2-1; clone size: -; D gene: TRBD2; CDR3 protein: CASSGQTSTEQFF; CDR3 DNA: TGTGCCAGCAGCGGGCAGACTAGCACTGAGCAGTTCTTC
V gene: TRBV28; J gene: TRBJ2-1; clone size: -; D gene: -; CDR3 protein: CASSFRINEQFF; CDR3 DNA: TGTGCCAGCAGTTTTCGGATTAATGAGCAGTTCTTC
V gene: TRBV11-3; J gene: TRBJ2-6; clone size: -; D gene: -; CDR3 protein: CASSLGGANVLTF; CDR3 DNA: TGTGCCAGCAGCTTAGGGGGGGCCAACGTCCTGACTTTC
V gene: TRBV21-1; J gene: TRBJ2-7; clone size: -; D gene: -; CDR3 protein: CASSQKSDEQYF; CDR3 DNA: TGTGCCAGCAGCCAAAAGTCCGACGAGCAGTACTTC
V gene: TRBV9; J gene: TRBJ2-5; clone size: once; D gene: TRBD2; CDR3 protein: CASGGLAANQETQYF; CDR3 DNA: TGTGCCAGCGGAGGACTAGCGGCTAACCAAGAGACCCAGTACTTC
V gene: TRBV5-1; J gene: TRBJ1-3; clone size: -; D gene: -; CDR3 protein: CASSRGSDGNTIYF; CDR3 DNA: TGCGCCAGCAGCAGAGGGTCAGATGGAAACACCATATATTTT
V gene: TRBV5-1; J gene: TRBJ2-5; clone size: -; D gene: -; CDR3 protein: CASIISPGLETQYF; CDR3 DNA: TGCGCCAGCATCATATCCCCGGGGTTAGAGACCCAGTACTTC
V gene: TRBV28; J gene: TRBJ1-4; clone size: -; D gene: -; CDR3 protein: CASKGRGTTNEKLFF; CDR3 DNA: TGTGCCAGCAAAGGACGAGGTACAACTAATGAAAAACTGTTTTTT
V gene: TRBV7-3; J gene: TRBJ2-5; clone size: -; D gene: -; CDR3 protein: CASSLTGMVGQTQYF; CDR3 DNA: TGTGCCAGCAGCTTAACGGGCATGGTTGGGCAGACCCAGTACTTC
V gene: TRBV7-2; J gene: TRBJ1-1; clone size: few; D gene: -; CDR3 protein: CASSFYRDTEAFF; CDR3 DNA: TGTGCCAGCAGCTTTTACAGGGACACTGAAGCTTTCTTT
V gene: TRBV4-1; J gene: TRBJ2-3; clone size: -; D gene: TRBD2; CDR3 protein: CASSQGTSGRTTDTQYF; CDR3 DNA: TGCGCCAGCAGCCAAGGGACTAGCGGGAGGACTACAGATACGCAGTATTTT
V gene: TRBV7-2; J gene: TRBJ1-1; clone size: -; D gene: -; CDR3 protein: CASSPRRAGGTEAFF; CDR3 DNA: TGTGCCAGCAGCCCACGACGGGCCGGGGGCACTGAAGCTTTCTTT
V gene: TRBV7-2; J gene: TRBJ2-7; clone size: -; D gene: -; CDR3 protein: CASSLLRGSYEQYF; CDR3 DNA: TGTGCCAGCAGCTTATTGAGGGGTAGCTACGAGCAGTACTTC
V gene: TRBV6-1; J gene: TRBJ1-1; clone size: -; D gene: -; CDR3 protein: CASNANMNTEAFF; CDR3 DNA: TGTGCCAGCAACGCCAATATGAACACTGAAGCTTTCTTT
V gene: TRBV7-3; J gene: TRBJ1-2; clone size: -; D gene: -; CDR3 protein: CASSLSYGSGYTF; CDR3 DNA: TGTGCCAGCAGCCTCTCTTACGGATCCGGCTACACCTTC
V gene: TRBV18; J gene: TRBJ2-1; clone size: few; D gene: -; CDR3 protein: CASSPTSSSYNEQFF; CDR3 DNA: TGTGCCAGCTCACCAACATCGAGCTCCTACAATGAGCAGTTCTTC
V gene: TRBV4-2; J gene: TRBJ2-3; clone size: -; D gene: TRBD2; CDR3 protein: CASSPGSWLGLAGVDTQYF; CDR3 DNA: TGTGCCAGCAGCCCTGGTTCTTGGTTAGGACTAGCGGGAGTAGATACGCAGTATTTT